This T cell receptor beta chain was captured in a study of shared clonotypes between healthy human individuals. Study-wide background: A donor's plate count was three for CD4 naive and three for CD4 memory; CD8 naive had two and CD8 memory one.

Germline values: CDR1 KGHSH, CDR2 LQKENI. Trimming stripped 0 bases from V and 4 bases from J, with 3 bases between. The CDR3 covers 13 residues. Authors' data handling: Junction-only immunoSEQ data arrived without quality scores, meaning filtering differed. TCRdb keeps only in-frame clones here, not all; method: immunoSEQ multiplex PCR. That table gives V, J and clone size, and the DNA gave D and trimming. The sample lists approximately 2.4 million clones, roughly 95% occurring once. The clonotype was recovered from a man aged 18 to 30 in good health. The rearrangement joins TRBV18 to TRBJ2-2; D is ambiguous. Material: naive CD4+ T cells sorted from blood. Subset reported: CD45RA+ positively selected. The CDR3 here is CASSPPLTGELFF. In DNA form, the CDR3 reads TGTGCCAGCTCACCACCGCTCACCGGGGAGCTGTTTTTT. Full variable domain (outside the CDR3, taken from reference TRBV18 and TRBJ2-2): NAGVMQNPRHLVRRRGQEARLRCSPMKGHSHVYWYRQLPEEGLKFMVYLQKENIIDESGMPKERFSAEFPKEGPSILRIQQVVRGDSAAYFCASSPPLTGELFFGEGSRLTVL.